This T cell receptor (beta chain) was recorded in a study of blood T cells in healthy people across ages (dated by TCRdb to the mid-2010s). In the study overall: In model experiments, roughly one uniquely barcoded TCR beta cDNA molecule per two T cells was captured by template switching. Donors were grouped into four age groups: young (average 16 years), middle-aged (about 40), aged (around 66) and long-lived (about 89). Using the same blood draw, the study looked at two additional independent replicas of 1 million unique cDNA reads for two donors, one aged 18 to 30 and the other aged 80 or older. Age-related changes in TCR beta repertoire diversity were measured in the study by deep sequencing normalized with unique cDNA molecular identifiers. To avoid experimental bias, donors of different ages were distributed randomly across sequencing lanes. Beyond this particular receptor, the publication reports: Estimates of total diversity based on one million sequenced T cells were regarded as lower bounds and as underestimates. Because the CMV infection status of the donors was unknown, age-related changes in expanded clonotypes may potentially have been confounded. Conclusive comparison of naive and antigen-experienced compartments was prevented by the profiling of bulk unsorted PBMCs. The percentage of naive T cells measured by flow cytometry correlated strongly with observed TCR beta diversity. As age increased, observed TCR beta diversity per million T cells dropped in a roughly linear way, and a significant reduction was already evident by age roughly 40. Compared with the aged group, more naive CD4+ T cells, fewer expanded clones and increased TCR diversity were shown by the long-lived group, suggesting age selection.

CDR1 MGHRA and CDR2 YSYEKL were looked up in the germline V gene. The CDR3 measures 17 amino acids from cysteine to phenylalanine. Just the 51-base CDR3 DNA is kept, in frame starting at base 1. This clonotype was detected only a few times. Its antigen remains undetermined. Per-base qualities were not stored, and no clone one base away is much larger. Systemically healthy Caucasian individuals from Russia, about 38 in total and aged about 6 to 100 years, were included as donors. Each donor gave roughly 9 milliliters of peripheral blood, drawn into EDTA-treated Vacutainer tubes. PBMCs were isolated by Ficoll-Paque density-gradient centrifugation, with at least 7 million obtained per sample. Trizol reagent was used to extract total RNA from PBMCs, with at least 5 micrograms per sample. The percentages of naive CD45RAhigh/CD27high T cells were determined by flow cytometry on a PBMC aliquot from every donor.

Library preparation was by 5' RACE. Sequencing took place on an Illumina HiSeq 2500. A second PCR of about 6 to 11 cycles was run with a J-beta primer mix and a sample-barcoded 5' primer. A template-switch 5' adaptor carrying 12 random nucleotides introduced a unique molecular identifier onto each TCR beta cDNA molecule. Each sample yielded at least 2.5 million CDR3-containing paired-end reads. All of the RNA was converted into first-strand cDNA using the Mint cDNA synthesis kit, with a TRBC-specific oligonucleotide serving as the primer. Following uracil-DNA glycosylase treatment, a first 18-cycle PCR with universal primers M1SS and BC2_uni_R was performed on all cDNA. The authors processed their data as follows. Each sample was normalized by randomly selecting 1 million high-quality reads, each carrying a distinct molecular identifier. Instead of being binned into consensus sequences, reads that shared molecular identifiers were thrown out. MiTCR, run with a Q25 quality threshold and the strictest error-elimination algorithm, handled CDR3 identification, clonotype clustering and error correction. A nonparametric unseen species model using Euler transformation provided a lower-bound estimate of total TCR beta diversity. TCRdb reprocessed the public reads (quality trimming at Q25 with fastp, clone calling with MiXCR) and kept in-frame beta chains. Rows matching on CDR3 protein sequence are summarized as one entry with the most common DNA and genes. Clone size and V and J calls follow TCRdb, not the original study. The sample yields about 620,000 distinct CDR3 sequences; over 20% were counted once. The ten biggest clones cover under 4% of the sample.

The chain uses TRBV4-1 and TRBJ2-5; 8 junctional bases match TRBD2. TRBJ2-7 matches the DNA end more closely, so the J call is doubtful. Sequencing was carried out using blood. The clonotype was recovered from a man aged 70-80 years in good health. The CDR3 loop reads CASSQDDRLASFYEQYF. The sequenced DNA is TGCGCCAGCAGCCAAGATGACCGACTAGCGTCGTTCTACGAGCAGTACTTC.